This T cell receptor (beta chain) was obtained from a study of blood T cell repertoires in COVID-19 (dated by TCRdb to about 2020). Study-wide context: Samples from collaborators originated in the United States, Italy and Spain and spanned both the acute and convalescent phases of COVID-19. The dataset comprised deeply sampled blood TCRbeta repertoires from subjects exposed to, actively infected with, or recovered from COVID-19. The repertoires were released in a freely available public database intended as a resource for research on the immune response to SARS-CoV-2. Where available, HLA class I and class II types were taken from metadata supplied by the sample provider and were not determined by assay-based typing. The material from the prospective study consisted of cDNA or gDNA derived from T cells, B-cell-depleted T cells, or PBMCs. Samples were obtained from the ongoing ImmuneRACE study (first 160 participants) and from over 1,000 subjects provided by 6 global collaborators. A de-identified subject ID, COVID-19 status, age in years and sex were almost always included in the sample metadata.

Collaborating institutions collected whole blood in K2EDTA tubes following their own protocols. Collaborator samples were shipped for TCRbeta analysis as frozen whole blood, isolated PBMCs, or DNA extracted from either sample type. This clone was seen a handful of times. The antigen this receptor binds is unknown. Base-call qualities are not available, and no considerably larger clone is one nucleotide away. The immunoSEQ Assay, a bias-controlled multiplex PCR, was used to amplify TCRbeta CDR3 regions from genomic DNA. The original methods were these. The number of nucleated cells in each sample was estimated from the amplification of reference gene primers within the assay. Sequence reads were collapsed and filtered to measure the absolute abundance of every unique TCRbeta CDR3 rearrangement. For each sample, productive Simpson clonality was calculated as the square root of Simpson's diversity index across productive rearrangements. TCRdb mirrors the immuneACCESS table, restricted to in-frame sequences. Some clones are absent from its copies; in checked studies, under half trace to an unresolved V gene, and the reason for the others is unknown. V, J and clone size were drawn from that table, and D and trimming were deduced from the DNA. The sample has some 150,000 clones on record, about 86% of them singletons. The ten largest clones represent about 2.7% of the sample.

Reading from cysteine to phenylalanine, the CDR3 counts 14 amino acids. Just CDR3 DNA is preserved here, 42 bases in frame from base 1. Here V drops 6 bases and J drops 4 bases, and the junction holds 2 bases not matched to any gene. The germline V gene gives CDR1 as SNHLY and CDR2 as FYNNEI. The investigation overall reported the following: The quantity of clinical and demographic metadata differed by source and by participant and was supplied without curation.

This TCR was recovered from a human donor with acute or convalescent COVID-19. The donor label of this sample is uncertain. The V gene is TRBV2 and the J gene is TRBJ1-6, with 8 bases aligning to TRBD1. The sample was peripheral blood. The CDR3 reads CASRGQGYNSPLHF. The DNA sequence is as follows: TGTGCCAGCAGAGGACAGGGATATAATTCACCCCTCCACTTT.